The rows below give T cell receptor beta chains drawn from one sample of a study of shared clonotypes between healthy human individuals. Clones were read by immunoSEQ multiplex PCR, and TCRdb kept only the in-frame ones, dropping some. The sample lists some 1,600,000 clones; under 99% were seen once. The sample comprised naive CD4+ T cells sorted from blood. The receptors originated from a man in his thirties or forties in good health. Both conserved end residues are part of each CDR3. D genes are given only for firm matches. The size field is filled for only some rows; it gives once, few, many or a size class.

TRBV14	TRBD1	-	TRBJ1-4	CASSPLTGNEKLFF	TGTGCCAGCTCCCCCCTGACAGGGAATGAAAAACTGTTTTTT
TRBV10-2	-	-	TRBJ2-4	CASSEPDTDLLAKNIQYF	TGCGCCAGCAGTGAACCCGATACCGACCTTCTAGCCAAAAACATTCAGTACTTC
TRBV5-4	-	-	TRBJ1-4	CASSLPAPGRANEKLFF	TGTGCCAGCAGCTTACCTGCTCCAGGGCGGGCTAATGAAAAACTGTTTTTT
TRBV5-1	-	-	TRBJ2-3	CASSWTGTDTQYF	TGCGCCAGCAGCTGGACAGGCACAGATACGCAGTATTTT
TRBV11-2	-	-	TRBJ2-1	CASSQQRVPYNEQFF	TGTGCCAGCAGCCAACAGCGGGTCCCCTACAATGAGCAGTTCTTC
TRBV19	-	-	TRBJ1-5	CATAGGHRQPQHF	TGTGCCACGGCGGGGGGGCATAGGCAGCCCCAGCATTTT
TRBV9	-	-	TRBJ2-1	CASSPGEDEQFF	TGTGCCAGCAGCCCCGGAGAGGATGAGCAGTTCTTC
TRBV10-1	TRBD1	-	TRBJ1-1	CASSEEDRAEAFF	TGCGCCAGCAGTGAAGAGGACAGGGCAGAAGCTTTCTTT
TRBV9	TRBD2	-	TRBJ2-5	CASSRFGGETQYF	TGTGCCAGCAGTCGTTTCGGGGGGGAGACCCAGTACTTC
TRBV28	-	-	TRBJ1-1	CASRETGGDGSTEAFF	TGTGCCAGCCGCGAGACGGGGGGCGACGGGAGCACTGAAGCTTTCTTT
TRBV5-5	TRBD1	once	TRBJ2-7	CASSIGQGAEYF	TGTGCCAGCAGCATCGGACAGGGGGCGGAGTACTTC
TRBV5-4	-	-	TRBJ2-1	CASSLDSGGDNEQFF	TGTGCCAGCAGCTTGGACAGCGGAGGGGACAATGAGCAGTTCTTC
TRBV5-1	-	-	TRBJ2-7	CASSKGRGVYEQYF	TGCGCCAGCAGCAAGGGCAGGGGGGTGTACGAGCAGTACTTC
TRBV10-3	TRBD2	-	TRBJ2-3	CAIRPSGASGRRREYF	TGTGCCATCAGGCCATCTGGGGCTAGCGGGAGAAGGCGGGAGTATTTT
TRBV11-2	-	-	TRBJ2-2	CASSFGTGELFF	TGTGCCAGCAGCTTTGGCACCGGGGAGCTGTTTTTT
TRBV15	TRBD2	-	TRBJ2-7	CATSYRTSGSRYEQYF	TGTGCCACCAGCTACCGGACTAGCGGGAGTAGATACGAGCAGTACTTC
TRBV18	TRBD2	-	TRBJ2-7	CASSPLGLAGSTAYEQYF	TGTGCCAGCTCACCACTGGGACTAGCGGGATCGACGGCCTACGAGCAGTACTTC
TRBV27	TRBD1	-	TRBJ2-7	CASSFDRGYGQYF	TGTGCCAGCAGTTTCGACAGGGGGTACGGGCAGTACTTC
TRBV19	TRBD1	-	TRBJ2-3	CASSIDRGQGALGTQYF	TGTGCCAGTAGTATAGATCGTGGGCAGGGGGCGTTGGGTACGCAGTATTTT
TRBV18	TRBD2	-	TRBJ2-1	CASSPGLPNNEQFF	TGTGCCAGCTCACCGGGACTACCTAACAATGAGCAGTTCTTC
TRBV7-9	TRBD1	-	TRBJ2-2	CASSWRTGLNTGELFF	TGTGCCAGCAGCTGGAGGACAGGGTTGAACACCGGGGAGCTGTTTTTT
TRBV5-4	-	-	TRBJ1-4	CASSSDIRLNEKLFF	TGTGCCAGCAGCTCTGACATAAGGCTGAATGAAAAACTGTTTTTT
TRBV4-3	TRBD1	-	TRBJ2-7	CASSHRFKGAQPYEQYF	TGCGCCAGCAGCCACCGCTTTAAGGGGGCTCAGCCTTACGAGCAGTACTTC
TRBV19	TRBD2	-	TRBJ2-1	CASSTPSGYSYNEQFF	TGTGCCAGTAGTACCCCTAGCGGTTACTCCTACAATGAGCAGTTCTTC
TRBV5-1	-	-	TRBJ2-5	CASSLPLQQETQYF	TGCGCCAGCAGCTTGCCACTTCAACAAGAGACCCAGTACTTC
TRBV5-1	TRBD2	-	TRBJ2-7	CASSPGSAGGYEQYF	TGCGCCAGCAGCCCGGGCTCCGCGGGAGGTTACGAGCAGTACTTC
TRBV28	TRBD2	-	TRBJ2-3	CASSLLAGNTDTQYF	TGTGCCAGCAGTCTTCTAGCGGGAAACACAGATACGCAGTATTTT
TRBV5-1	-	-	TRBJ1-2	CASSLLPQAYGYTF	TGCGCCAGCAGCTTACTCCCACAGGCATATGGCTACACCTTC
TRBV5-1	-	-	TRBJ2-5	CASSLARGGSRQETQYF	TGCGCCAGCAGCTTGGCCAGGGGCGGGAGTCGTCAAGAGACCCAGTACTTC
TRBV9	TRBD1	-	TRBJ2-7	CASSVTGTASYEQYF	TGTGCCAGCAGCGTAACCGGGACAGCCTCCTACGAGCAGTACTTC
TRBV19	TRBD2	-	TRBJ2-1	CASSGASSGRSNEQFF	TGTGCCAGTAGTGGGGCCTCTAGCGGGAGATCGAATGAGCAGTTCTTC
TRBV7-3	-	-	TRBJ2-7	CASGPGGTGSEQYF	TGTGCCAGCGGTCCTGGCGGGACTGGGAGCGAGCAGTACTTC
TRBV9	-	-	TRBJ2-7	CASSADPYSYEQYF	TGTGCCAGCAGCGCGGACCCATACTCCTACGAGCAGTACTTC
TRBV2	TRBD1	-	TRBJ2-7	CASTGGQGIF	TGTGCCAGCACTGGGGGACAGGGGATTTTC
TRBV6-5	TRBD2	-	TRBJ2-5	CASSSFTSGRGGGQYF	TGTGCCAGCAGTTCCTTTACTAGCGGGAGGGGGGGAGGCCAGTACTTC
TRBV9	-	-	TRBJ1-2	CASSVVGEGGYTF	TGTGCCAGCAGCGTAGTGGGGGAAGGTGGCTACACCTTC
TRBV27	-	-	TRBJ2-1	CASRPRMYNEQFF	TGTGCCAGCAGACCTCGAATGTACAATGAGCAGTTCTTC
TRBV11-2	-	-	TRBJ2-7	CASSLASRGFAKISYEQYF	TGTGCCAGCAGCTTAGCTTCTCGAGGGTTTGCCAAGATATCCTACGAGCAGTACTTC
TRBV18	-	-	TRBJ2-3	CASSPGRDTQYF	TGTGCCAGCTCACCCGGCAGAGATACGCAGTATTTT
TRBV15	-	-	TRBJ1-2	CATSRDGLGYGYTF	TGTGCCACCAGCAGAGATGGTCTGGGGTATGGCTACACCTTC
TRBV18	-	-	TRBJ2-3	CASSPNSRSTDTQYF	TGTGCCAGCTCACCTAATTCGAGGAGCACAGATACGCAGTATTTT
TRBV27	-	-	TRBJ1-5	CASSLQGSSNQPQHF	TGTGCCAGCAGTTTACAGGGAAGTAGCAATCAGCCCCAGCATTTT
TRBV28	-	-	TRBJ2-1	CASSLQDEQFF	TGTGCCAGCAGTTTACAGGATGAGCAGTTCTTC
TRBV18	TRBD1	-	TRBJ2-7	CASSPVGTGVSYEQYF	TGTGCCAGCTCACCGGTCGGGACAGGGGTCTCCTACGAGCAGTACTTC
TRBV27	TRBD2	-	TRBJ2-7	CASSFRTSGAYEQYF	TGTGCCAGCAGTTTCCGGACTAGCGGGGCCTACGAGCAGTACTTC
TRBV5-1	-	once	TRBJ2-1	CASSFMTGNSYNEQFF	TGCGCCAGCAGCTTTATGACAGGAAACTCCTACAATGAGCAGTTCTTC
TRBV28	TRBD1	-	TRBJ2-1	CASSTLLGTVANEQFF	TGTGCCAGCAGCACACTTCTGGGGACAGTAGCGAATGAGCAGTTCTTC
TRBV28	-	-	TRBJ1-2	CASSSPPGQPSYGYTF	TGTGCCAGCAGTTCCCCTCCGGGACAACCCTCCTATGGCTACACCTTC
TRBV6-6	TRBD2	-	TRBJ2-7	CASSLPTSGYEQYF	TGTGCCAGCAGTTTGCCGACTAGCGGATACGAGCAGTACTTC
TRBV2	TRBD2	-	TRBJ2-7	CASSDRGDEQYF	TGTGCCAGCAGTGATCGGGGGGACGAGCAGTACTTC
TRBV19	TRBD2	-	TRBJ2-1	CASNSGYYNEQFF	TGTGCCAGTAATAGCGGGTACTACAATGAGCAGTTCTTC
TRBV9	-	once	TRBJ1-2	CASSVTPSTDNYGYTF	TGTGCCAGCAGCGTAACCCCTTCGACAGACAACTATGGCTACACCTTC